This record covers a single TCR beta chain. The data originate from a study of blood T cell repertoires in COVID-19. Study overall: The cDNA or gDNA used as material had been derived from T cells, B-cell-depleted T cells, or PBMCs.

Looked up from germline, CDR1 is SGDLS and CDR2 is YYNGEE. V was pared by 2 bases and J by 4 bases, with 13 bases between. The CDR3 extends over 15 amino acids. Here immunoSEQ multiplex PCR was the method, and the copy in TCRdb shows in-frame clones only, minus some. The table lists some 250,000 clones, around 90% of them singletons, with under 9% in the top ten. The sample was peripheral blood. This clonotype originated in a woman in her 70s with active or convalescent COVID-19. V and J are TRBV9 and TRBJ1-5, with D possibly being TRBD1 (5 bases). CDR3 DNA sequence: TGTGCCAGCAGCGTGGGGGGAGGACAAAATCAGCCCCAGCATTTT. It codes for CASSVGGGQNQPQHF.